This is a list of T cell receptor beta chains from one sample in a study of T cells in Graves' hyperthyroidism and ophthalmopathy. TCRdb recomputed calls from the multiplex PCR reads with MiXCR, one row per CDR3 protein. The table has about 420,000 distinct CDR3 sequences, 15% to 18% seen once. The sample consisted of blood. These receptors all stem from a young woman with Graves' hyperthyroidism. Both conserved end residues are part of each CDR3. Fields, in order: V gene, J gene, clone size, D gene, CDR3 protein, CDR3 DNA. A D gene is named only where the DNA matches it firmly. Rows may omit the clone size; those that give it use once, few, many or a size class.

V gene: TRBV4-2
J gene: TRBJ1-3
clone size: few
D gene: .
CDR3 protein: CASSQGGGDTIYF
CDR3 DNA: TGTGCCAGCAGCCAAGGGGGGGGAGACACCATATATTTT

V gene: TRBV5-6
J gene: TRBJ1-6
clone size: many
D gene: .
CDR3 protein: CASSLAPRVNSPLHF
CDR3 DNA: TGTGCCAGCAGCTTGGCGCCGAGGGTTAATTCACCCCTCCACTTT

V gene: TRBV5-1
J gene: TRBJ1-4
clone size: few
D gene: .
CDR3 protein: CASSLSRAANEKLFF
CDR3 DNA: TGCGCCAGCAGCTTGTCCCGGGCAGCTAATGAAAAACTGTTTTTT

V gene: TRBV27
J gene: TRBJ2-7
clone size: many
D gene: .
CDR3 protein: CASSRGAPPHEQYF
CDR3 DNA: TGTGCCAGCAGTCGCGGGGCTCCACCCCACGAGCAGTACTTC

V gene: TRBV20-1
J gene: TRBJ2-5
clone size: .
D gene: TRBD2
CDR3 protein: CSAHRTSGIQETQYF
CDR3 DNA: TGCAGTGCTCATCGGACTAGCGGAATACAAGAGACCCAGTACTTC

V gene: TRBV10-1
J gene: TRBJ2-3
clone size: many
D gene: .
CDR3 protein: CARRTGGLGTDTQYF
CDR3 DNA: TGCGCCCGCCGAACTGGGGGCCTCGGCACAGATACGCAGTATTTT

V gene: TRBV28
J gene: TRBJ2-7
clone size: once
D gene: .
CDR3 protein: CASSLGLSGHTYEQYF
CDR3 DNA: TGTGCCAGCAGTTTGGGGCTTTCGGGACATACTTACGAGCAGTACTTC

V gene: TRBV14
J gene: TRBJ2-1
clone size: few
D gene: .
CDR3 protein: CASAEAGTYNEQFF
CDR3 DNA: TGTGCCAGCGCGGAGGCAGGGACCTACAATGAGCAGTTCTTC

V gene: TRBV3-1
J gene: TRBJ1-4
clone size: many
D gene: .
CDR3 protein: CASSLGLGKLFF
CDR3 DNA: TGTGCCAGCAGCCTAGGCCTGGGAAAACTGTTTTTT

V gene: TRBV7-3
J gene: TRBJ1-2
clone size: many
D gene: .
CDR3 protein: CASSLGGGSNYGYTF
CDR3 DNA: TGTGCCAGCAGCCTCGGCGGGGGATCAAACTATGGCTACACCTTC

V gene: TRBV18
J gene: TRBJ2-1
clone size: many
D gene: .
CDR3 protein: CASSPPGQYYNEQFF
CDR3 DNA: TGTGCCAGCTCACCACCGGGACAATACTACAATGAGCAGTTCTTC

V gene: TRBV11-2
J gene: TRBJ2-7
clone size: many
D gene: .
CDR3 protein: CASSLEVYTVYEQYF
CDR3 DNA: TGTGCCAGCAGCTTAGAGGTATACACCGTCTACGAGCAGTACTTC

V gene: TRBV12-3/TRBV12-4
J gene: TRBJ2-2
clone size: many
D gene: .
CDR3 protein: CATAGGTGELFF
CDR3 DNA: TGTGCCACTGCGGGTGGCACCGGGGAGCTGTTTTTT

V gene: TRBV9
J gene: TRBJ1-2
clone size: many
D gene: TRBD1
CDR3 protein: CASRGQGLDYGYTF
CDR3 DNA: TGTGCCAGCAGGGGACAGGGGTTAGACTATGGCTACACCTTC

V gene: TRBV5-1
J gene: TRBJ2-7
clone size: many
D gene: TRBD1
CDR3 protein: CASSPTGLAPYEQYF
CDR3 DNA: TGCGCCAGCAGCCCGACAGGGTTAGCCCCCTACGAGCAGTACTTC

V gene: TRBV7-3
J gene: TRBJ2-1
clone size: .
D gene: .
CDR3 protein: CASSRTRTDRFF
CDR3 DNA: TGTGCCAGCAGCCGAACCCGGACAGACAGGTTCTTC

V gene: TRBV12-3/TRBV12-4
J gene: TRBJ1-2
clone size: many
D gene: TRBD1
CDR3 protein: CASSSSPTGLNYGYTF
CDR3 DNA: TGTGCCAGCAGCTCTAGCCCGACAGGGTTGAACTATGGCTACACCTTC

V gene: TRBV7-9
J gene: TRBJ2-3
clone size: many
D gene: TRBD1
CDR3 protein: CASRLGQGVSTDTQYF
CDR3 DNA: TGTGCCAGCAGACTGGGACAGGGGGTGTCCACAGATACGCAGTATTTT

V gene: TRBV15
J gene: TRBJ2-3
clone size: many
D gene: .
CDR3 protein: CATSRDSGDSADTQYF
CDR3 DNA: TGTGCCACCAGCAGAGATTCCGGGGACTCCGCAGATACGCAGTATTTT

V gene: TRBV6-1
J gene: TRBJ1-2
clone size: many
D gene: .
CDR3 protein: CASSEPAGGAYGYTF
CDR3 DNA: TGTGCCAGCAGTGAACCCGCGGGGGGCGCTTATGGCTACACCTTC

V gene: TRBV24-1
J gene: TRBJ2-1
clone size: .
D gene: TRBD2
CDR3 protein: CAASDPGLAGWNEQFF
CDR3 DNA: TGTGCCGCCAGTGACCCAGGACTAGCGGGGTGGAATGAGCAGTTCTTC

V gene: TRBV5-1
J gene: TRBJ2-5
clone size: .
D gene: TRBD1
CDR3 protein: CASSFLRDRGQETQYF
CDR3 DNA: TGCGCCAGCAGTTTCCTCCGGGACAGGGGGCAGGAGACCCAGTACTTC

V gene: TRBV2
J gene: TRBJ1-1
clone size: many
D gene: .
CDR3 protein: CASTKDVNTEAFF
CDR3 DNA: TGTGCCAGCACTAAAGACGTGAACACTGAAGCTTTCTTT

V gene: TRBV7-9
J gene: TRBJ2-3
clone size: .
D gene: TRBD2
CDR3 protein: CASSQTTSGGFTDTQYF
CDR3 DNA: TGTGCCAGCAGCCAGACGACTAGCGGGGGGTTCACAGATACGCAGTATTTT

V gene: TRBV2
J gene: TRBJ2-2
clone size: many
D gene: .
CDR3 protein: CASTLTVSTGELFF
CDR3 DNA: TGTGCCAGCACCCTGACCGTTTCCACCGGGGAGCTGTTTTTT

V gene: TRBV12-3/TRBV12-4
J gene: TRBJ1-1
clone size: many
D gene: TRBD1
CDR3 protein: CASRTNRGGNTEAFF
CDR3 DNA: TGTGCCAGCAGGACAAACAGGGGAGGGAACACTGAAGCTTTCTTT

V gene: TRBV2
J gene: TRBJ2-3
clone size: many
D gene: .
CDR3 protein: CASKFLRGEDTQYF
CDR3 DNA: TGTGCCAGCAAGTTTTTAAGGGGTGAAGATACGCAGTATTTT

V gene: TRBV20-1
J gene: TRBJ2-5
clone size: few
D gene: TRBD1
CDR3 protein: CSTQRDRGGETQYF
CDR3 DNA: TGCAGTACCCAAAGGGACAGGGGAGGGGAGACCCAGTACTTC

V gene: TRBV20-1
J gene: TRBJ2-7
clone size: many
D gene: .
CDR3 protein: CSAKLNHYEQYF
CDR3 DNA: TGCAGTGCTAAACTCAACCACTACGAGCAGTACTTC

V gene: TRBV5-5
J gene: TRBJ1-4
clone size: .
D gene: .
CDR3 protein: CASSDWIDEKLFF
CDR3 DNA: TGTGCCAGCAGCGATTGGATAGATGAAAAACTGTTTTTT

V gene: TRBV19
J gene: TRBJ2-7
clone size: many
D gene: .
CDR3 protein: CASSIGGTVTYEQYF
CDR3 DNA: TGTGCCAGTAGTATTGGAGGGACCGTCACCTACGAGCAGTACTTC

V gene: TRBV20-1
J gene: TRBJ1-2
clone size: .
D gene: .
CDR3 protein: CSARVTDPERDGYTF
CDR3 DNA: TGCAGTGCTAGAGTCACGGATCCGGAACGGGATGGCTACACCTTC

V gene: TRBV9
J gene: TRBJ2-5
clone size: many
D gene: TRBD2
CDR3 protein: CASSPSSGRAWETQYF
CDR3 DNA: TGTGCCAGCAGCCCCTCTAGCGGGAGGGCCTGGGAGACCCAGTACTTC

V gene: TRBV7-8
J gene: TRBJ2-1
clone size: many
D gene: TRBD2
CDR3 protein: CASSLGTRIRNEQFF
CDR3 DNA: TGTGCCAGCAGCTTGGGGACTAGGATACGGAATGAGCAGTTCTTC

V gene: TRBV2
J gene: TRBJ1-1
clone size: .
D gene: .
CDR3 protein: CASSSMGAEAFF
CDR3 DNA: TGTGCCAGCAGCTCCATGGGGGCTGAAGCTTTCTTT

V gene: TRBV9
J gene: TRBJ2-2
clone size: many
D gene: .
CDR3 protein: CASSDWSTGELFF
CDR3 DNA: TGTGCCAGCAGCGACTGGAGCACCGGGGAGCTGTTTTTT

V gene: TRBV6-2/TRBV6-3
J gene: TRBJ1-5
clone size: many
D gene: .
CDR3 protein: CASMRWAGGGGAQHF
CDR3 DNA: TGTGCCAGCATGCGATGGGCAGGCGGCGGTGGGGCCCAGCATTTT

V gene: TRBV6-1
J gene: TRBJ1-4
clone size: once
D gene: .
CDR3 protein: CASREASATNEKLFF
CDR3 DNA: TGTGCCAGCAGAGAAGCCTCCGCAACTAATGAAAAACTGTTTTTT

V gene: TRBV4-2
J gene: TRBJ2-7
clone size: few
D gene: .
CDR3 protein: CASSQDGGEQYF
CDR3 DNA: TGTGCCAGCAGCCAAGATGGGGGAGAGCAGTACTTC

V gene: TRBV12-3/TRBV12-4
J gene: TRBJ2-2
clone size: many
D gene: .
CDR3 protein: CASSSRGRRNTGELFF
CDR3 DNA: TGTGCCAGCAGCAGCCGAGGGCGGAGGAACACCGGGGAGCTGTTTTTT

V gene: TRBV4-1
J gene: TRBJ1-4
clone size: .
D gene: TRBD1
CDR3 protein: CASSRTQGATNEKLFF
CDR3 DNA: TGCGCCAGCAGCCGCACACAGGGGGCAACTAATGAAAAACTGTTTTTT

V gene: TRBV28
J gene: TRBJ2-1
clone size: .
D gene: TRBD2
CDR3 protein: CASSSPFGLAGVYEQFF
CDR3 DNA: TGTGCCAGCAGTTCTCCCTTCGGACTAGCGGGAGTCTATGAGCAGTTCTTC